These 9 T cell receptor beta chains came from one sample sequenced in a study of OX40 agonist ivuxolimab in advanced cancers. The repertoire was sequenced with immunoSEQ multiplex PCR; TCRdb's copy has only in-frame clones and lacks some. This table has 65,000 or so clones, 88% appearing once. The input for sequencing was CD4+ or CD8+ T cells sorted from blood, taken in a trial of the OX40 agonist ivuxolimab. The receptors come from an adult with an advanced solid tumor such as melanoma, head and neck, liver or kidney cancer.

The gene calls are TRBV6-1 and TRBJ2-7, with D tentatively TRBD1 or TRBD2 (6 bases each). Germline CDR1 is MNHNS and CDR2 is SASEGT. V was trimmed by 7 bases and J by 13 bases, leaving 29 bases between them. The CDR3 is made up of 15 amino acids. The CDR3 DNA follows: TGTGCCAGCACCCGAGGGGGGACTCCCCTCCGGGGAGGATACTTC. This encodes CASTRGGTPLRGGYF.

A single count supports this clone. The chain has TRBV7-6 and TRBJ2-1; 11 bases agree with TRBD2. The CDR3 sequence is 15 residues long. The germline V gene encodes CDR1 SGHVS and CDR2 FNYEAQ. V was pared by 5 bases and J by 9 bases, with 9 bases of the junction left unmatched. CDR3 DNA: TGTGCCAGCAGCCCGGGACTAGCGGATTTTGTTGAGCAGTTCTTC. This gives the protein CASSPGLADFVEQFF.

By its share, this clone is medium-sized. J is TRBJ1-2 and V is TRBV6-1; no firm D call. CDR1 MNHNS and CDR2 SASEGT come from the germline V gene. The V end was cut by 4 bases, the J end by 6 bases, with 6 bases between. The CDR3 spans 11 residues. The CDR3 region has the DNA TGTGCCAGCAGTGTGACAAATGGCTACACCTTC. Protein sequence: CASSVTNGYTF.

The rearrangement links TRBV7-9 to TRBJ1-1, with a possible D match to TRBD1 (6 bases). Germline lookup yields CDR1 SEHNR and CDR2 FQNEAQ (reference sequence). The CDR3 has 14 residues. V was clipped by 7 bases and J by 4 bases, with 16 bases between them. CDR3 sequence (DNA): TGTGCCAGCACCCTATCCGGGGGCCGCACTGAAGCTTTCTTT. Its protein is CASTLSGGRTEAFF.

J is TRBJ1-1 and V is TRBV7-9; D perhaps matches TRBD1 (5 bases). Germline CDR1 is SEHNR and CDR2 is FQNEAQ (reference sequence). V lost 5 bases to trimming and J lost 5 bases, with 24 bases between them. The CDR3 covers 17 residues. The CDR3: CASSQAAGPFSDTEAFF. CDR3 nucleotides: TGTGCCAGCAGCCAGGCAGCAGGGCCTTTTAGTGATACTGAAGCTTTCTTT.

The chain carries TRBV7-2 and TRBJ1-2; D might be TRBD1 (6 bases). The length of the CDR3 is 14 residues. Looked up from germline, CDR1 is SGHTA and CDR2 is FQGNSA. Trimming took off 3 bases at V and 7 bases at J, with 15 bases between the two ends. Written as DNA, the CDR3 is TGTGCCAGCAGCTTCGACCAGGGGAAGGTTGGCTACACCTTC. It encodes CASSFDQGKVGYTF.

This clone occurred once. The J gene is TRBJ1-1, the V gene TRBV18; D uncertain. The CDR3 has 15 residues. In germline, CDR1 is KGHSH, CDR2 LQKENI. V shed 0 bases and J shed 1 base, with 9 bases lying between them. CDR3 sequence: CASSPPKQSNTEAFF. As DNA, the CDR3 is TGTGCCAGCTCACCACCGAAACAGTCGAACACTGAAGCTTTCTTT.

This clone was observed a handful of times. The V gene is TRBV28, the J gene TRBJ1-2, with D perhaps matching TRBD1 (5 bases). The CDR3 spans 13 residues. Trimming pared 9 bases from V and 6 bases from J, leaving 17 bases between. The V gene's germline CDR1 is MDHEN and CDR2 SYDVKM. CDR3 sequence (DNA): TGTGCCAGTAGCCCGGACACCGGGAATGGCTACACCTTC. This sequence encodes CASSPDTGNGYTF.

The CDR3 region has the DNA TGTGCCAGCAGTTTGAAATCGGGCCTCTACGAGCAGTACTTC. Protein: CASSLKSGLYEQYF. The chain joins TRBV27 to TRBJ2-7, with D hard to call. V lost 3 bases, J lost 3 bases, and 12 bases lay in between. This CDR3 comprises 14 residues. CDR1 is MNHEY and CDR2 is SMNVEV in the germline V gene (reference sequence).